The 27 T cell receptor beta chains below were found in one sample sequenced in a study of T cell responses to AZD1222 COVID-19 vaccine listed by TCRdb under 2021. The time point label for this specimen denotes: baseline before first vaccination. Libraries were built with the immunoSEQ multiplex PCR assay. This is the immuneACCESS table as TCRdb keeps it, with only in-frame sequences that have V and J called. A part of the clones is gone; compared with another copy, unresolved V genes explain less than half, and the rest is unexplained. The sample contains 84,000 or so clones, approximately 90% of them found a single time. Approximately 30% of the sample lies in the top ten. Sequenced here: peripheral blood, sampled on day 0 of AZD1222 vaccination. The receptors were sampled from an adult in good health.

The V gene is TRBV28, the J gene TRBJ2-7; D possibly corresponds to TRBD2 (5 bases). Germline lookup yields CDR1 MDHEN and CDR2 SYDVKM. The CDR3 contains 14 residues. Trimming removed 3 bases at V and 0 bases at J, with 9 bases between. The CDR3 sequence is CASSLIGGSYEQYF. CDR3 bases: TGTGCCAGCAGTTTGATCGGAGGCTCCTACGAGCAGTACTTC.

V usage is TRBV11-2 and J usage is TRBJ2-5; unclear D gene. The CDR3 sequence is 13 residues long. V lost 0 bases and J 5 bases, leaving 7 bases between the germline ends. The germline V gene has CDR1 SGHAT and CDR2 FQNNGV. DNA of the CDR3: TGTGCCAGCAGCTTAGATGTTACCGAGACCCAGTACTTC. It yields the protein CASSLDVTETQYF.

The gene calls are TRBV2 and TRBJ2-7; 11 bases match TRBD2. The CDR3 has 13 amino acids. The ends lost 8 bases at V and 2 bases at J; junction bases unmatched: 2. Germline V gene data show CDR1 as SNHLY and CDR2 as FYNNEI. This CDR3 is CASGTSGTYEQYF. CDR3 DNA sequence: TGTGCCAGCGGGACTAGCGGAACCTACGAGCAGTACTTC.

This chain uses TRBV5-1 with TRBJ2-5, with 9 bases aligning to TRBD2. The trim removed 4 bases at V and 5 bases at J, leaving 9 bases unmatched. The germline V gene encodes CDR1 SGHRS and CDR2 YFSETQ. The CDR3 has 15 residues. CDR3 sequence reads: CASSPSAGGIETQYF. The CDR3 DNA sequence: TGCGCCAGCAGCCCTTCTGCGGGAGGGATTGAGACCCAGTACTTC.

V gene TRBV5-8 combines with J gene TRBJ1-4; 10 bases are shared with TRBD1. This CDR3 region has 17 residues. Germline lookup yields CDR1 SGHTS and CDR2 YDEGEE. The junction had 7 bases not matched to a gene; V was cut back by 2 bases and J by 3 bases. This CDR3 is CASSFPGTGAPNEKLFF. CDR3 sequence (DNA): TGTGCCAGCAGCTTTCCCGGGACAGGGGCCCCTAATGAAAAACTGTTTTTT.

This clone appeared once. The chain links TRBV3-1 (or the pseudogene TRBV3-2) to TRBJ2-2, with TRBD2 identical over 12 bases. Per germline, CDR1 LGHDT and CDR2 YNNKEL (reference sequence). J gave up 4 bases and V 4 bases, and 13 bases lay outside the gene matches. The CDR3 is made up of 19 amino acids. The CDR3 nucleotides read TGTGCCAGCAGCCTCATCAAGGCACTAGCGGGAGGTTGCACCGGGGAGCTGTTTTTT. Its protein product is CASSLIKALAGGCTGELFF.

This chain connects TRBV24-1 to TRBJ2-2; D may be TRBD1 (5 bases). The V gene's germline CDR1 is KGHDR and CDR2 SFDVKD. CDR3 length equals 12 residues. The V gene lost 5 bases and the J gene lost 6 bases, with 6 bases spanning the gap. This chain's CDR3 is CATSARAGELFF. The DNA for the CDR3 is TGTGCCACCAGTGCCAGGGCCGGGGAGCTGTTTTTT.

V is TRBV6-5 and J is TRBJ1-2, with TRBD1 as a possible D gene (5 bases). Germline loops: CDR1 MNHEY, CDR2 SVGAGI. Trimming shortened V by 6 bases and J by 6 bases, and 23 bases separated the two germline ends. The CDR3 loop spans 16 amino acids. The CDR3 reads CASSYASRVKRDGYTF. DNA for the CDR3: TGTGCCAGCAGCTACGCCTCCAGGGTGAAACGAGATGGCTACACCTTC.

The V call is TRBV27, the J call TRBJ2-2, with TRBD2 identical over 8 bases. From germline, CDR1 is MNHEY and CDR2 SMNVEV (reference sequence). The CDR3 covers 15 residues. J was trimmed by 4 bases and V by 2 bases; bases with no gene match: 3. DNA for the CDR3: TGTGCCAGCAGTTTAACGGGAGGGTTCACCGGGGAGCTGTTTTTT. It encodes CASSLTGGFTGELFF.

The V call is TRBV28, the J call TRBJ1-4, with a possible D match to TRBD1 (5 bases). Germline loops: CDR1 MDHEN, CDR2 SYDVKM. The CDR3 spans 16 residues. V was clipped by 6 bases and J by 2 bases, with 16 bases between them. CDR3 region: CASRSPRQKTNEKLFF. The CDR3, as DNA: TGTGCCAGCAGATCCCCTAGACAGAAGACTAATGAAAAACTGTTTTTT.

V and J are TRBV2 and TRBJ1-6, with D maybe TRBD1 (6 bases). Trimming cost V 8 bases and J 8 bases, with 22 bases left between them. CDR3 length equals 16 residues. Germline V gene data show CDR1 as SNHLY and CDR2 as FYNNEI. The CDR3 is CASSGGGDVIYSPLHF. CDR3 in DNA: TGTGCCAGCTCTGGGGGCGGTGACGTAATCTATTCACCCCTCCACTTT.

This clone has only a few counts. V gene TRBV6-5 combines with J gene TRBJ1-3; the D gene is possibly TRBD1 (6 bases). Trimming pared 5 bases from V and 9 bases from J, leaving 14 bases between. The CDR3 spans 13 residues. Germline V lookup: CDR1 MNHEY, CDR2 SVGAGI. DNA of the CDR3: TGTGCCAGCAGTCCACAGGGCCGAAGCACCATATATTTT. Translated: CASSPQGRSTIYF.

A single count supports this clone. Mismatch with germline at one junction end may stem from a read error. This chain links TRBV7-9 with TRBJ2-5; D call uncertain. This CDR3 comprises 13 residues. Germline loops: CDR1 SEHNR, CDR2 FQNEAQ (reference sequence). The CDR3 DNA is TGTGCGAGCAGTACTACGGTGGCGGAGACCCAGTACTTC. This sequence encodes CASSTTVAETQYF.

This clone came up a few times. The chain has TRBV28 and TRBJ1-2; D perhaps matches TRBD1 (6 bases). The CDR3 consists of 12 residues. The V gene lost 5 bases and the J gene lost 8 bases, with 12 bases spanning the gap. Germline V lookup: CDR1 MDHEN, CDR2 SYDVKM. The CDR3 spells CASSNTGNGYTF. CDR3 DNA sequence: TGTGCCAGCAGTAACACAGGGAACGGCTACACCTTC.

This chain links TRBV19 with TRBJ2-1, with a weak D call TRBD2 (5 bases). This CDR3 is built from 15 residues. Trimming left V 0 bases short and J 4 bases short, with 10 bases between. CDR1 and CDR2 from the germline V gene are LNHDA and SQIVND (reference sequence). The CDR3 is CASSIDRGQYNEQFF. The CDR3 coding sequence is TGTGCCAGTAGTATAGATCGGGGTCAGTACAATGAGCAGTTCTTC.

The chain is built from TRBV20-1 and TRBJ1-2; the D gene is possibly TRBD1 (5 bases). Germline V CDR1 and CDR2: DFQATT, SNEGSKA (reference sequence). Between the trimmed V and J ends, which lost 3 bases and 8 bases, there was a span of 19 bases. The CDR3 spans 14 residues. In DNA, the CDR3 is TGCAGTGCTAGTGCCCAGGGAGACGTAGGGGGCTACACCTTC. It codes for CSASAQGDVGGYTF.

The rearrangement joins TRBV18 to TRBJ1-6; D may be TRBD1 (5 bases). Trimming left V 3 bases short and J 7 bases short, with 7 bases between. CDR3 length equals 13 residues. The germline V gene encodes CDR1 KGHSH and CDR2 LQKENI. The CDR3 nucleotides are TGTGCCAGCTCACCGGACAAGAATTCACCCCTCCACTTT. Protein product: CASSPDKNSPLHF.

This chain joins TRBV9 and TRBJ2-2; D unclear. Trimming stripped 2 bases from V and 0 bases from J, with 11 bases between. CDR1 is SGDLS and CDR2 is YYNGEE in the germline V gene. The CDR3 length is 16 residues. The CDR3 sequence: CASSVLSSPNTGELFF. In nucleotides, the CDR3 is TGTGCCAGCAGCGTTCTATCTAGTCCGAACACCGGGGAGCTGTTTTTT.

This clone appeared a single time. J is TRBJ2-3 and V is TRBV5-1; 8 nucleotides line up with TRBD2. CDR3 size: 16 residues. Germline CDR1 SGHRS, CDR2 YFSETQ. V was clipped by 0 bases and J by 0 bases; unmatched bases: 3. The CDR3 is CASSLVASGSTDTQYF. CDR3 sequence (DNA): TGCGCCAGCAGCTTGGTAGCTAGCGGGAGCACAGATACGCAGTATTTT.

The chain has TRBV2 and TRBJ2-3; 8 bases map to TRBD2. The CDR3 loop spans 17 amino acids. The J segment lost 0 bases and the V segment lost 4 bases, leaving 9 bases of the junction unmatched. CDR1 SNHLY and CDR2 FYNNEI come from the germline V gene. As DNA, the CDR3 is TGTGCCAGCAGTGCCTACATATCTAGCGGGAGCACAGATACGCAGTATTTT. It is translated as CASSAYISSGSTDTQYF.

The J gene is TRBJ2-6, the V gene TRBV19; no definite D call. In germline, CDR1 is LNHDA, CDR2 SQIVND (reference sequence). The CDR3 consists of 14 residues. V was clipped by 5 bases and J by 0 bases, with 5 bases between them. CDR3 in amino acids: CASSRNSGANVLTF. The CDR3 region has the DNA TGTGCCAGTAGTCGTAACTCTGGGGCCAACGTCCTGACTTTC.

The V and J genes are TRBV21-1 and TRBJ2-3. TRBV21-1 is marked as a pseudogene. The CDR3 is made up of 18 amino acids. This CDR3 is CASSKEGGEGCLPETQYF. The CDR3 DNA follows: TGTGCCAGCAGCAAAGAGGGTGGGGAAGGCTGTTTGCCCGAGACGCAGTATTTT.

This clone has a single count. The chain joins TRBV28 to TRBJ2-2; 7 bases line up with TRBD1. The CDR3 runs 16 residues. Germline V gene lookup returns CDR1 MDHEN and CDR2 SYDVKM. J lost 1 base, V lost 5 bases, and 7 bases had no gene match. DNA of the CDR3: TGTGCCAGCAGTCCTACAGGGGCTCGGAACACCGGGGAGCTGTTTTTT. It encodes CASSPTGARNTGELFF.

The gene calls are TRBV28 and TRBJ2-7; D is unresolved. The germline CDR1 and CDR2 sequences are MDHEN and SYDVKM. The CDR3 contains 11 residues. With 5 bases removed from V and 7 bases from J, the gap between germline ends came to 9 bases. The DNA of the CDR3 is TGTGCCAGCAGTACCCTAACGGAGCAGTACTTC. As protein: CASSTLTEQYF.

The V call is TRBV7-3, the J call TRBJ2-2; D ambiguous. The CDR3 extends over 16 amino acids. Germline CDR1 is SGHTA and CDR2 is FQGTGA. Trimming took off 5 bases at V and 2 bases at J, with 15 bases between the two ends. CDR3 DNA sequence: TGTGCCAGCAGCCCCCGGGCCGAACTAAACACCGGGGAGCTGTTTTTT. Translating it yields CASSPRAELNTGELFF.

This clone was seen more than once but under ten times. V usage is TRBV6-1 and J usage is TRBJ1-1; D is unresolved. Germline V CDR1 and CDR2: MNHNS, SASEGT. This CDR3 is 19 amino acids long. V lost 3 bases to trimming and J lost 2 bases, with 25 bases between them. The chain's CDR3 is CASSEAGSFGRWKNTEAFF. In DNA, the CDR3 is TGTGCCAGCAGTGAGGCCGGGTCATTTGGTAGGTGGAAAAACACTGAAGCTTTCTTT.

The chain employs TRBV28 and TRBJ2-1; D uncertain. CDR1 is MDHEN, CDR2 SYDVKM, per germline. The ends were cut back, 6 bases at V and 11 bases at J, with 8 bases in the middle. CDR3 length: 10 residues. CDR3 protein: CASSRIKQFF. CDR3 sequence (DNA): TGTGCCAGCAGCCGCATCAAGCAGTTCTTC.